Listed below are T cell receptor beta chains from one sample, sequenced in a study of cytomegalovirus exposure and HLA in healthy donors. Only in-frame clones appear in the TCRdb table, and some are missing; sequencing was by immunoSEQ multiplex PCR. The sample lists some 48,000 clones, around 94% occurring once. Sequencing was performed on PBMCs. The receptors were gathered from a woman younger than 35 in good health and CMV-seropositive. The conserved cysteine and the conserved F or W are not part of the CDR3 here.

CDR3 protein: ASSYDGGQGRVEQY
V gene: TRBV13

CDR3 protein: ASSVSQGSSYEQY
V gene: TRBV6-1

CDR3 protein: ASSALVGPGAPLH
V gene: TRBV25-1

CDR3 protein: ASSLSRDYGYT
V gene: TRBV27

CDR3 protein: ASSLAGGASYEQY
V gene: TRBV7-7

CDR3 protein: ASSFPERTNYGYT
V gene: TRBV7-2

CDR3 protein: ASSFTVFNGYT
V gene: TRBV7-2

CDR3 protein: ASSLGAGGPPEQY
V gene: TRBV7-9

CDR3 protein: ASSLVSPGQGSYEQY
V gene: TRBV5-1

CDR3 protein: AWSTTGGKTF
V gene: TRBV30

CDR3 protein: ASSLAAGDGYT
V gene: TRBV5-4

CDR3 protein: ASRYPGLAGEVYNEQF
V gene: TRBV7-2

CDR3 protein: ASSDGNDYNEQF
V gene: TRBV6-1

CDR3 protein: ASSMQVNEKLF
V gene: TRBV19

CDR3 protein: ASSHGTSGRSAYEQF
V gene: TRBV4-2

CDR3 protein: ASSEGEARGANVLT
V gene: TRBV6-1

CDR3 protein: ASSLGQGYNEQF
V gene: TRBV27

CDR3 protein: ASTGQGTNQPQH
V gene: TRBV6-6

CDR3 protein: ASRIQGGGEKLF
V gene: TRBV28

CDR3 protein: ASGGQGRNTEAF
V gene: TRBV25-1

CDR3 protein: ATSRGETGPQH
V gene: TRBV15

CDR3 protein: ASSLVGLSNQPQH
V gene: TRBV7-2

CDR3 protein: AWSVTGRQPQH
V gene: TRBV30